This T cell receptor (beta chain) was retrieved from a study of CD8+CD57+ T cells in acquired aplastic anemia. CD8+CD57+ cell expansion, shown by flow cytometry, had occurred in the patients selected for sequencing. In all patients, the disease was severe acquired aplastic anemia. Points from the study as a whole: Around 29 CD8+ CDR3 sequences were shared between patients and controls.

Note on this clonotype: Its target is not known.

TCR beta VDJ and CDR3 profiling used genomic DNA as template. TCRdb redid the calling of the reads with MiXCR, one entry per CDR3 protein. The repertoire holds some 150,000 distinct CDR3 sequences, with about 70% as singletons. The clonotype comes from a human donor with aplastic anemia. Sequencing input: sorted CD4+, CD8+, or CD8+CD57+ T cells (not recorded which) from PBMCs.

CDR3: CASSLRGKREYQETQYF. The CDR3 region has the DNA TGTGCCAGCAGCTTAAGGGGGAAGCGGGAGTACCAAGAGACCCAGTACTTC. V gene TRBV7-6 combines with J gene TRBJ2-5; 8 bases map to TRBD2. The CDR3 sequence is 17 residues long. V lost 2 bases to trimming and J lost 0 bases; unmatched junction nucleotides: 8. The germline CDR1 and CDR2 sequences are SGHVS and FNYEAQ.